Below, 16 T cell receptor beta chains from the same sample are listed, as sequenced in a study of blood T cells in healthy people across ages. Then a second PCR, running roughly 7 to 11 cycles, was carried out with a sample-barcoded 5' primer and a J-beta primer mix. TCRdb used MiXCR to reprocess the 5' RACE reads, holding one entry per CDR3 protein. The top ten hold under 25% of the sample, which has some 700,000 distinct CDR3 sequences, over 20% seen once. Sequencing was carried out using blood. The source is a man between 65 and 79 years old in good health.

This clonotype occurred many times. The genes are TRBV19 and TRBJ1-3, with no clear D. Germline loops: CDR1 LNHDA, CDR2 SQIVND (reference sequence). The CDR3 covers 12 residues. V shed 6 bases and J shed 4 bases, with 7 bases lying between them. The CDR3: CASSDNGNTIYF. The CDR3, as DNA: TGTGCCAGTAGCGACAACGGAAACACCATATATTTT.

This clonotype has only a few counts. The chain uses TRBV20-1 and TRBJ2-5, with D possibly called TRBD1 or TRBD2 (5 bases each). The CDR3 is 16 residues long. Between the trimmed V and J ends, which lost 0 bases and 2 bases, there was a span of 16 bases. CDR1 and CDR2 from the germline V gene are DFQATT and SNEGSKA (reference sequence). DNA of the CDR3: TGCAGTGCTAGAGATTTGCCTGGGGGACGGCAAGAGACCCAGTACTTC. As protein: CSARDLPGGRQETQYF.

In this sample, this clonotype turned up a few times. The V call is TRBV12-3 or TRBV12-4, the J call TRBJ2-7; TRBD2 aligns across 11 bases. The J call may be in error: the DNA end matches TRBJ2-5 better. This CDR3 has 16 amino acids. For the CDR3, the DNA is TGTGCCAGCAGTTCAAGACTAGCGGGGAGAAAAGAGACCCAGTACTTC. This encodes CASSSRLAGRKETQYF.

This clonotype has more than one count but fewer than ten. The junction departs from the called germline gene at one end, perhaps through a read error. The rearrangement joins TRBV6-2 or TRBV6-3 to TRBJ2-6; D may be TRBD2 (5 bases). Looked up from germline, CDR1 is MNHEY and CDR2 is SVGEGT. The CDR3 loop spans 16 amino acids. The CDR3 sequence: CASNRPAGSRANVLTF. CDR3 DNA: TGTGCCAGCAACCGACCGGCGGGCTCTAGGGCCAACGTCCTGACTTTC.

CDR3 nucleotides: TGCAGTGCCCCCCACGGGGTGGATACGCAGTATTTT. This sequence encodes CSAPHGVDTQYF. V gene TRBV20-1 combines with J gene TRBJ2-3; perhaps TRBD2 as D (5 bases). Germline assignment: CDR1 DFQATT and CDR2 SNEGSKA (reference sequence). V shed 6 bases and J shed 6 bases, with 13 bases lying between them. The CDR3 covers 12 residues.

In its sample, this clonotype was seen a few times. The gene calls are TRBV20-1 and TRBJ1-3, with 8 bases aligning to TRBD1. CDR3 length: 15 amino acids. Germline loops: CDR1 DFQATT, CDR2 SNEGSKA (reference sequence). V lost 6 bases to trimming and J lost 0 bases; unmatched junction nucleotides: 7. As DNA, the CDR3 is TGCAGTGCCCAAGGACAGGGAAACTCTGGAAACACCATATATTTT. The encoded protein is CSAQGQGNSGNTIYF.

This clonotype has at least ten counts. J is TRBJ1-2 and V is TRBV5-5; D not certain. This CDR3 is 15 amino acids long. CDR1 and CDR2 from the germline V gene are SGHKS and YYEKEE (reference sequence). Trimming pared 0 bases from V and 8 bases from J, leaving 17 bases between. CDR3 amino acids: CASSLVPAPMSGYTF. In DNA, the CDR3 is TGTGCCAGCAGCTTGGTTCCGGCTCCGATGTCGGGCTACACCTTC.

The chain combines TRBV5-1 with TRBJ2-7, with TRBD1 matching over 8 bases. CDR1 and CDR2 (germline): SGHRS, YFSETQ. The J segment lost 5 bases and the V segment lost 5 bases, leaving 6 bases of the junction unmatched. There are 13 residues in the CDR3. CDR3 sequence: CASSLGDRNEQYF. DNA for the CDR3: TGCGCCAGCAGTTTAGGGGACAGGAACGAGCAGTACTTC.

The DNA for the CDR3 is TGTGCCAGCAGCCAAGTAACGGGGGGCCGCACAGATACGCAGTATTTT. This codes for CASSQVTGGRTDTQYF. V usage is TRBV4-2 and J usage is TRBJ2-3, with D tentatively TRBD2 (7 bases). V dropped 1 base and J dropped 1 base, with 12 bases sitting between them. The CDR3 is 16 residues long. Germline loops: CDR1 LGHNA, CDR2 YNFKEQ.

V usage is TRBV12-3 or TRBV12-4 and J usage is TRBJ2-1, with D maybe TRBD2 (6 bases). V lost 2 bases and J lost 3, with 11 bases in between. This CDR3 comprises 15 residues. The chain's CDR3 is CASSLLGEVYNEQFF. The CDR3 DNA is TGTGCCAGCAGTTTATTGGGGGAGGTCTACAATGAGCAGTTCTTC.

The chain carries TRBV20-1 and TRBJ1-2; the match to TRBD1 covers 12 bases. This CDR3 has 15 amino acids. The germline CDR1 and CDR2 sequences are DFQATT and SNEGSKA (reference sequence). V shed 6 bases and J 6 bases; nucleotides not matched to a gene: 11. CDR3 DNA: TGCAGTGCCCCTACATCGGGGACAGGGGGCAATGGCTACACCTTC. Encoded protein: CSAPTSGTGGNGYTF.

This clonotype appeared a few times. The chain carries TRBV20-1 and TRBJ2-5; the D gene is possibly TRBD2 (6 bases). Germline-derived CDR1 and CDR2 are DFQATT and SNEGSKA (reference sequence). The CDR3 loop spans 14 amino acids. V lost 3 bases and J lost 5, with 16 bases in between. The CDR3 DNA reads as TGCAGTGCTAGGGTAGGCTTGGGACTGGAGACCCAGTACTTC. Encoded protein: CSARVGLGLETQYF.

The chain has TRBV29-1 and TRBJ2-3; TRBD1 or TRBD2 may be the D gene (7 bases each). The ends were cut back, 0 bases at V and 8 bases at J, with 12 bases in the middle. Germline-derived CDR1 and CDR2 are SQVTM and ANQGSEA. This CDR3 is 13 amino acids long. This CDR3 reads CSVEDQGGATQYF. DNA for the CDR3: TGCAGCGTTGAAGACCAGGGGGGGGCTACGCAGTATTTT.

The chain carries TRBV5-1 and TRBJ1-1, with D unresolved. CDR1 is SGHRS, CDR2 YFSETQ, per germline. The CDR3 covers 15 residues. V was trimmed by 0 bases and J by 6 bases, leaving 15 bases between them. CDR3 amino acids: CASSLDLGRDAEAFF. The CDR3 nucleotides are TGCGCCAGCAGCTTGGATCTGGGTCGAGACGCTGAAGCTTTCTTT.

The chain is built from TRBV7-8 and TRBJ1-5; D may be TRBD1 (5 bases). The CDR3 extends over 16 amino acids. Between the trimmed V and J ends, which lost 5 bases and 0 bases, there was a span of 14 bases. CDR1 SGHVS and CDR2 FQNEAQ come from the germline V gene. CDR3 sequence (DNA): TGTGCCAGCAGCCTGTCGGGGGGACGTAGCAATCAGCCCCAGCATTTT. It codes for CASSLSGGRSNQPQHF.

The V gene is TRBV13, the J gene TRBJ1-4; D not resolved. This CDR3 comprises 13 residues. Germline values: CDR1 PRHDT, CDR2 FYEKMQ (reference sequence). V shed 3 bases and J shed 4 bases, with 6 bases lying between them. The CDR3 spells CASSLRGNEKLFF. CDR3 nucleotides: TGTGCCAGCAGCTTGCGGGGTAATGAAAAACTGTTTTTT.